This T cell receptor (beta chain) was captured in a study of PD-1 and CTLA-4 blockade in melanoma. The CDR3 loop spans 15 amino acids. V was clipped by 1 base and J by 5 bases, with 13 bases between them. Germline CDR1 is MNHNS and CDR2 is SASEGT. The method was immunoSEQ multiplex PCR; TCRdb's version includes in-frame clones alone and lacks a portion of them. Of 15,000 to 20,000 clones listed, about 69% were seen once; the top ten hold roughly 15%. The starting material was CD8+ T cells from peripheral blood, obtained before anti-PD-1 treatment. The chain is built from TRBV6-1 and TRBJ2-3; D is perhaps TRBD1 (5 bases). The receptor was derived from a human donor with melanoma. The CDR3 DNA follows: TGTGCCAGCAGTGAAGGGGTGGGGCTGGGAGATACGCAGTATTTT. Its translation: CASSEGVGLGDTQYF.